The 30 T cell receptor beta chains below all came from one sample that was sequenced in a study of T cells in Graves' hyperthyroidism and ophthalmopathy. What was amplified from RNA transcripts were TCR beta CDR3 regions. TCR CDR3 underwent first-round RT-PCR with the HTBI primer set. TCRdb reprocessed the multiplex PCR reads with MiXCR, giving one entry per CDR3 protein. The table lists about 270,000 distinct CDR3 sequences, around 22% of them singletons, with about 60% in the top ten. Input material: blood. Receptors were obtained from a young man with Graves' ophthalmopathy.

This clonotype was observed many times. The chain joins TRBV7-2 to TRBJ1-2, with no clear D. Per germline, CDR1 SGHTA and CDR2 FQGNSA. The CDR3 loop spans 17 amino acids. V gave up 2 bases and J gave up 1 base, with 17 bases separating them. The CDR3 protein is CASSLTVQSGFNYGYTF. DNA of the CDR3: TGTGCCAGCAGCTTAACGGTTCAATCAGGTTTTAACTATGGCTACACCTTC.

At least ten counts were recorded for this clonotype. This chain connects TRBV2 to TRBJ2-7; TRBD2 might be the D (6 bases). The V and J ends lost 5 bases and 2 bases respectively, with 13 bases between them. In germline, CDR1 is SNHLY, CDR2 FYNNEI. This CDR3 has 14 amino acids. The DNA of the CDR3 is TGTGCCAGCAGTATCCGGGAGAGTACCTACGAGCAGTACTTC. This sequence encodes CASSIRESTYEQYF.

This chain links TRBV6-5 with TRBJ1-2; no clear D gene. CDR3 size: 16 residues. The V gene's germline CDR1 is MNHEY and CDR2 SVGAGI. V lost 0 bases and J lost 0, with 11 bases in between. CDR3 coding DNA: TGTGCCAGCAGTTACTCGCCGGGCCCTTCTAACTATGGCTACACCTTC. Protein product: CASSYSPGPSNYGYTF.

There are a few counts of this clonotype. CDR3 bases: TGTGCCAGCAGTCTCGCGCGCCCACATTTCTTGAACACTGAAGCTTTCTTT. Translation gives CASSLARPHFLNTEAFF. V is TRBV27 and J is TRBJ1-1; no clear D gene. This CDR3 is 17 amino acids long. V was cut by 5 bases and J by 0 bases, with 19 bases left in between. Germline-derived CDR1 and CDR2 are MNHEY and SMNVEV (reference sequence).

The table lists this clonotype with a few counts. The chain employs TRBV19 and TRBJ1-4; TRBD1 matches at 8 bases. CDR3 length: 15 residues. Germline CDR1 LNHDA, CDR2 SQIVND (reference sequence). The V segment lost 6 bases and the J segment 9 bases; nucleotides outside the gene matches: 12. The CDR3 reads CASSPRDRQGKKLFF. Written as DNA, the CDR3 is TGTGCCAGTAGCCCCCGCGATCGACAGGGGAAAAAACTGTTTTTT.

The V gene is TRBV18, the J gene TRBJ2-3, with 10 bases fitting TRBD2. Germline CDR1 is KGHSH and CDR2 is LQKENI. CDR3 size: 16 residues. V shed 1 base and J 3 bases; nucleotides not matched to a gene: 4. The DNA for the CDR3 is TGTGCCAGCTCACCACTGGCTAGCGGGAGTACAGATACGCAGTATTTT. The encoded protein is CASSPLASGSTDTQYF.

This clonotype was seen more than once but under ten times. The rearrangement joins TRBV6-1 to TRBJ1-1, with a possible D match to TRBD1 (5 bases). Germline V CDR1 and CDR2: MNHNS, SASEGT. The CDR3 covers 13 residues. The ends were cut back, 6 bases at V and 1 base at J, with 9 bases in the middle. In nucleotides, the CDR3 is TGTGCCAGCAGAGCAACAGGGAACACTGAAGCTTTCTTT. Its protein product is CASRATGNTEAFF.

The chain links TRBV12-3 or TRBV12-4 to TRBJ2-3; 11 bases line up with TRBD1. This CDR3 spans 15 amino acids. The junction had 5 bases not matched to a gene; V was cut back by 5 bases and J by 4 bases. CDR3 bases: TGTGCCAGCAGTCCGGACAGGGGGCTCGCAGATACGCAGTATTTT. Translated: CASSPDRGLADTQYF.

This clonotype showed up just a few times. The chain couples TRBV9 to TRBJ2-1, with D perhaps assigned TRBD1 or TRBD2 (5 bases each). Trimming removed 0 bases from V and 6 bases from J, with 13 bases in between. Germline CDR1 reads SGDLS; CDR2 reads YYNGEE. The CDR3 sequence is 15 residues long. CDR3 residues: CASSVEGFGGNEQFF. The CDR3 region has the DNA TGTGCCAGCAGCGTAGAAGGGTTTGGGGGCAATGAGCAGTTCTTC.

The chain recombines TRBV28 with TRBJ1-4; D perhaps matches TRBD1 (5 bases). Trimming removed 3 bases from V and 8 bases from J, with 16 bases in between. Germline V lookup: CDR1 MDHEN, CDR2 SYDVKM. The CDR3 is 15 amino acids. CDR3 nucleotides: TGTGCCAGCAGTTTGCGCGGGGGGGGTTGGGAAAAACTGTTTTTT. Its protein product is CASSLRGGGWEKLFF.

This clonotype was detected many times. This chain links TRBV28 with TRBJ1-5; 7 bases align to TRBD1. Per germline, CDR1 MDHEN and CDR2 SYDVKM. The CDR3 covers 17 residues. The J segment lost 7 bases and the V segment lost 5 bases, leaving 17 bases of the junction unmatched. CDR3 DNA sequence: TGTGCCAGCAGTGGGAGGGACAGAGCTCGACGGGGGCAGCCCCAGCATTTT. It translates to CASSGRDRARRGQPQHF.

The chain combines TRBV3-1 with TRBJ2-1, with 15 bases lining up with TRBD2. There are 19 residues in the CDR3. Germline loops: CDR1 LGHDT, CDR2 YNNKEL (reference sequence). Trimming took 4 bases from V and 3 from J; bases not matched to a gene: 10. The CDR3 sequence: CASSRLGLAGGPDYNEQFF. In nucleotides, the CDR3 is TGTGCCAGCAGCCGTCTTGGACTAGCGGGAGGGCCGGACTACAATGAGCAGTTCTTC.

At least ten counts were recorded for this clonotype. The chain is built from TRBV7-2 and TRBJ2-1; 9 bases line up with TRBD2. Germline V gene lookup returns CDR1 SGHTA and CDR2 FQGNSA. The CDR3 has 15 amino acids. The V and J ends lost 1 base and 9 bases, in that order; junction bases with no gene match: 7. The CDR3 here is CASSLVAGGGVEQFF. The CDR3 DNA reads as TGTGCCAGCAGCTTAGTCGCGGGAGGGGGTGTTGAGCAGTTCTTC.

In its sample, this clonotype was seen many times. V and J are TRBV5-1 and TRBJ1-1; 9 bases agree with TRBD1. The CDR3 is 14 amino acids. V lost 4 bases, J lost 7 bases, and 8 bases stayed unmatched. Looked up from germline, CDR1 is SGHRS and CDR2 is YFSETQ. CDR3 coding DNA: TGCGCCAGCAGCATACAGGGGGCAGAAGGTGAAGCTTTCTTT. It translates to CASSIQGAEGEAFF.

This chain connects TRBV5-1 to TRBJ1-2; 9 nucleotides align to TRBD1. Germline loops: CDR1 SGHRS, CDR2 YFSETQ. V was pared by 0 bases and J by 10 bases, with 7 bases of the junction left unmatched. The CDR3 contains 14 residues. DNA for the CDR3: TGCGCCAGCAGCTTGGAAGGGACAGGGTTAGACTACACCTTC. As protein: CASSLEGTGLDYTF.

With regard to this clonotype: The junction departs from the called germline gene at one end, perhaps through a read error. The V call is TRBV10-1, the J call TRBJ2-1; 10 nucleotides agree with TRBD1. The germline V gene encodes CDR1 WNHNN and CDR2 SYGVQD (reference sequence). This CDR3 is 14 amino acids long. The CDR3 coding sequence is TGCGCCAGTTCTCGGGACAGGGGTCCGGATGAGCCGTTCTTC. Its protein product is CASSRDRGPDEPFF.

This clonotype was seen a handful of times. The CDR3 nucleotides read TGCAGTGCTCGGGGACAGGGGGCTTCCTCTGGAAACACCATATATTTT. It encodes CSARGQGASSGNTIYF. The chain couples TRBV20-1 to TRBJ1-3; TRBD1 aligns across 12 bases. Germline loops: CDR1 DFQATT, CDR2 SNEGSKA (reference sequence). This CDR3 has 16 amino acids. V lost 5 bases to trimming and J lost 0 bases; unmatched junction nucleotides: 5.

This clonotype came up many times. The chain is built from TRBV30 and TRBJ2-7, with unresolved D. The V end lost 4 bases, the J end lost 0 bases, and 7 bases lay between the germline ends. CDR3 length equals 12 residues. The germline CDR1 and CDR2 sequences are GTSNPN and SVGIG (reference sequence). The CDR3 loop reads CAWNHPSYEQYF. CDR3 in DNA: TGTGCCTGGAATCATCCCTCCTACGAGCAGTACTTC.

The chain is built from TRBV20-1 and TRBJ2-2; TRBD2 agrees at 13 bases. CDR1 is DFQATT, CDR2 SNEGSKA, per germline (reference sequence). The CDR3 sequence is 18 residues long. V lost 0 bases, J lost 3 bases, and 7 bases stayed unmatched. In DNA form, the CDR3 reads TGCAGTGCTAGAGATACTAGCGGGAGGGCCGAGGACACCGGGGAGCTGTTTTTT. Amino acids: CSARDTSGRAEDTGELFF.

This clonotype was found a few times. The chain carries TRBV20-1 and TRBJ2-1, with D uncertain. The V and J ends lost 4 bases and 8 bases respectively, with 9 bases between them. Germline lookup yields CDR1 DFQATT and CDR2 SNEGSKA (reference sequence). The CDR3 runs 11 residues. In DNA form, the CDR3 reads TGCAGTGCTACTAAAGTGGATGAGCAGTTCTTC. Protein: CSATKVDEQFF.

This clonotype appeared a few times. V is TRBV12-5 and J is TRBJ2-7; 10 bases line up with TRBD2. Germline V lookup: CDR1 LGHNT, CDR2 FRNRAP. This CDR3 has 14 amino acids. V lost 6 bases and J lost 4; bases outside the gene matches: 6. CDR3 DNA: TGTGCTAGTGGGCTAGCGGGAGTGGTGTACGAGCAGTACTTC. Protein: CASGLAGVVYEQYF.

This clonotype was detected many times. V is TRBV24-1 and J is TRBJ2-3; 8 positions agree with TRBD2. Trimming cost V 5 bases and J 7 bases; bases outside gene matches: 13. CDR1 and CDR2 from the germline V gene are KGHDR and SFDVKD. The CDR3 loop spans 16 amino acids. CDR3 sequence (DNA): TGTGCCACCAGTGCCGGGAGGGCCGGCACATCAAATACGCAGTATTTT. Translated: CATSAGRAGTSNTQYF.

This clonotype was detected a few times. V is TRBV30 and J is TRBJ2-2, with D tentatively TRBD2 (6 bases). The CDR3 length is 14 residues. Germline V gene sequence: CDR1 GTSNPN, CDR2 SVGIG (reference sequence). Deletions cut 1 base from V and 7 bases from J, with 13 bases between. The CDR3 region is CAWSGGREVGELFF. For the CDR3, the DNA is TGTGCCTGGAGTGGCGGCAGGGAGGTCGGGGAGCTGTTTTTT.

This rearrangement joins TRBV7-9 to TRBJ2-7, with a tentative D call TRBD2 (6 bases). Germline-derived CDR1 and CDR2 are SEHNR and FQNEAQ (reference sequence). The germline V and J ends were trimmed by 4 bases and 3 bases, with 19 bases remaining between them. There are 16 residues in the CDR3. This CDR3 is CASSSYSGPANYEQYF. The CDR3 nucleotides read TGTGCCAGCAGCTCCTATAGCGGCCCGGCCAACTACGAGCAGTACTTC.

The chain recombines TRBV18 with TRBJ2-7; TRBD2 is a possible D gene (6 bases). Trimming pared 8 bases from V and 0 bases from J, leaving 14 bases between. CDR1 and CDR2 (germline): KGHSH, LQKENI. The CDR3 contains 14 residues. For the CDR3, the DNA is TGTGCCAGCCACCGGGACTTCTCCTCCTACGAGCAGTACTTC. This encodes CASHRDFSSYEQYF.

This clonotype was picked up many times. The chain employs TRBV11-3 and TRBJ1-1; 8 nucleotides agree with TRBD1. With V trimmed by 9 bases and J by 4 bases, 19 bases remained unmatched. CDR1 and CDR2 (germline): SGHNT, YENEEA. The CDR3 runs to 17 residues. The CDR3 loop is CASRSAQGAGGTTEAFF. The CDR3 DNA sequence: TGTGCCAGTCGCTCGGCGCAGGGGGCGGGGGGGACCACTGAAGCTTTCTTT. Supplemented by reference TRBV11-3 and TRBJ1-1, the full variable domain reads EAGVVQSPRYKIIEKKQPVAFWCNPISGHNTLYWYLQNLGQGPELLIRYENEEAVDDSQLPKDRFSAERLKGVDSTLKIQPAELGDSAVYLCASRSAQGAGGTTEAFFGQGTRLTVV.

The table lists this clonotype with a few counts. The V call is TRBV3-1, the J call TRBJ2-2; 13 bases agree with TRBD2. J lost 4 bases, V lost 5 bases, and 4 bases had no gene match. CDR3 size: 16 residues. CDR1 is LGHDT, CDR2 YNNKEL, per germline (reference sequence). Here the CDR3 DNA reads TGTGCCAGCAGCTACGGACTAGCGGGAGCCACCGGGGAGCTGTTTTTT. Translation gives CASSYGLAGATGELFF. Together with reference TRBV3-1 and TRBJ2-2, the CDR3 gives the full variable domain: DTAVSQTPKYLVTQMGNDKSIKCEQNLGHDTMYWYKQDSKKFLKIMFSYNNKELIINETVPNRFSPKSPDKAHLNLHINSLELGDSAVYFCASSYGLAGATGELFFGEGSRLTVL.

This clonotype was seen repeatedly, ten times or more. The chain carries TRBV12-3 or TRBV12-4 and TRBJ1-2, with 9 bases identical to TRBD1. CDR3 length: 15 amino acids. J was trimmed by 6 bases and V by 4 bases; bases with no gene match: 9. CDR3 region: CASSSYRDRAHGYTF. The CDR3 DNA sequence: TGTGCCAGCAGTTCGTACCGGGACAGGGCGCATGGCTACACCTTC.

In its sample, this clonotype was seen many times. The CDR3 bases are TGTGCCAGCAGCGAGACAAGGTACGGGGAGAGAGATCAGCCCCAGCATTTT. It encodes CASSETRYGERDQPQHF. V and J are TRBV3-1 and TRBJ1-5; D is unresolved. This CDR3 is built from 17 residues. The germline V gene has CDR1 LGHDT and CDR2 YNNKEL (reference sequence). Between the trimmed V and J ends, which lost 5 bases and 5 bases, there was a span of 22 bases.

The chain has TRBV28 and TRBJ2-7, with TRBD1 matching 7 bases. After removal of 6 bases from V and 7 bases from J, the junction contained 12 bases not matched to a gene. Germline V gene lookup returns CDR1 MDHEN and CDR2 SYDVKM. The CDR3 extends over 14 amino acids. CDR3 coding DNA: TGTGCCAGCAGCCTTAGGGGGCAGGGATGGGAGCAGTACTTC. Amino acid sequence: CASSLRGQGWEQYF.